This TCR beta chain originates from a study of cytomegalovirus exposure and HLA in healthy donors. PCR used 60 Vbeta primers and 13 Jbeta primers. Using immunoSEQ multiplex PCR, the repertoire was profiled, and TCRdb retains in-frame clones only, with some absent. The top ten clones hold roughly 10% of a sample with 60,000 to 90,000 clones, less than 85% of them seen once. Trimming pared 5 bases from V and 3 bases from J, leaving 13 bases between. Germline assignment: CDR1 SEHNR and CDR2 FQNEAQ (reference sequence). CDR3 size: 14 residues. The clonotype comes from a woman aged 50 to 60 in good health and CMV-seropositive. The chain carries TRBV7-9 and TRBJ1-1; the D gene is possibly TRBD1 (5 bases). The sample comprised PBMCs. CDR3 sequence reads: CASSVTVADTEAFF. As DNA, the CDR3 is TGTGCCAGCAGCGTGACAGTAGCCGACACTGAAGCTTTCTTT.